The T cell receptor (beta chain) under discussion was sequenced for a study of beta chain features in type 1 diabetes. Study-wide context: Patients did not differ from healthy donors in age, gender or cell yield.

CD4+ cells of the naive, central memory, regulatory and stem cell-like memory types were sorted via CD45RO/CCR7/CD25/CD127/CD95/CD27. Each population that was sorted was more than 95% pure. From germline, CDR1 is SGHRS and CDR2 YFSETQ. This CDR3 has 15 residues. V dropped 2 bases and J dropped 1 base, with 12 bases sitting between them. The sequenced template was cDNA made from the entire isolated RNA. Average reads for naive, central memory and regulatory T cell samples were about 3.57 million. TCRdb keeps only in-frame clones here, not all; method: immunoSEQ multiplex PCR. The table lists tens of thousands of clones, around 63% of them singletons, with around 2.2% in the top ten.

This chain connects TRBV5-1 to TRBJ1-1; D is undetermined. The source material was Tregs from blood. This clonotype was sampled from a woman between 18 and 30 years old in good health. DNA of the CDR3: TGCGCCAGCAGCTTATGGTCAGCGACGAACACTGAAGCTTTCTTT. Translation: CASSLWSATNTEAFF.